These T cell receptor beta chains were read from a single sample in a study of metastatic and nonmetastatic thyroid tumors. MiXCR was used by TCRdb to re-call the PCR reads. Here the sample spans about 15,000 clones, roughly a fifth being singletons. The source material was blood. The source of these receptors is a female donor with papillary thyroid cancer or a benign thyroid nodule (not recorded which). Some clones in this sample may be carry-over from other donors' samples. Each CDR3 is given with its conserved first and last residue. A D gene is named only where the DNA matches it firmly. Clone size is shown for a subset of rows, as once, few, many or a class of expanded clone.

D gene,J gene,clone size,V gene,CDR3 DNA,CDR3 protein
NA,TRBJ1-2,few,TRBV6-6,TGTGCCAGCAGTTCCGGTTCGGGCTATGGCTACACCTTC,CASSSGSGYGYTF
NA,TRBJ1-3,NA,TRBV10-3,TGTGCCAGCAGTCGTGCTCGTGCGGACACCATATATTTT,CASSRARADTIYF
TRBD2,TRBJ2-3,medium-sized,TRBV6-1,TGTGCCAGCAGCCCGCAGCGGGGTACGCAGTATTTT,CASSPQRGTQYF
TRBD2,TRBJ2-7,NA,TRBV4-1,TGCGCCAGCAGCCAGTCGACCCCCGAGGCAGCGGGAAGGAGCGAGCAGTACTTC,CASSQSTPEAAGRSEQYF
NA,TRBJ2-5,NA,TRBV5-1,TGCGCCAGCAGCTTACTAGAGGGAGATGGAGAGAACCAGTACTTC,CASSLLEGDGENQYF
NA,TRBJ1-3,NA,TRBV30,TGTGCCTGGAGCACAGGGTGGGGAAACACCATATATTTT,CAWSTGWGNTIYF
NA,TRBJ1-1,NA,TRBV30,TGTGCCTGGAGGGGGAAGGGGTTCACTGAAGCTTTCTTT,CAWRGKGFTEAFF
NA,TRBJ2-1,medium-sized,TRBV28,TGTGCCAGCACCCACTCCTTTGACAGTTCGGGACAAGATGAGCAGTTCTTC,CASTHSFDSSGQDEQFF